Presented here are 28 T cell receptor beta chains from one specimen sequenced in a study of blood T cells in healthy people across ages. The authors ran a second PCR of 7 to 11 cycles using a sample-barcoded 5' primer and a J-beta primer mix. TCRdb analysed the 5' RACE reads with MiXCR anew, one entry per CDR3 protein. The top ten clones hold 0.65% to 0.75% of a sample with roughly 1 million distinct CDR3 sequences, roughly a quarter of them seen once. These data were also reused for a study on T cells of mothers and their children.

The sequenced sample was blood. These receptor sequences come from a girl aged 2-10 years in good health.

This chain connects TRBV20-1 to TRBJ1-2; D remains unclear. CDR3 length: 15 amino acids. Germline V gene sequence: CDR1 DFQATT, CDR2 SNEGSKA (reference sequence). The germline V and J ends were trimmed by 0 bases and 3 bases, with 14 bases remaining between them. CDR3 DNA sequence: TGCAGTGCTAGAGATCAGAACAGATACTACTATGGCTACACCTTC. Its translation: CSARDQNRYYYGYTF.

This clonotype has only a few counts. J is TRBJ2-1 and V is TRBV6-5; the D is unclear. V was pared by 0 bases and J by 6 bases, with 9 bases between. The CDR3 contains 14 residues. Germline V gene sequence: CDR1 MNHEY, CDR2 SVGAGI. CDR3 sequence reads: CASSYSMGFNEQFF. In nucleotides, the CDR3 is TGTGCCAGCAGTTACTCGATGGGCTTCAATGAGCAGTTCTTC.

The V call is TRBV5-6, the J call TRBJ1-2; D might be TRBD1 (5 bases). Germline-derived CDR1 and CDR2 are SGHDT and YYEEEE. The CDR3 extends over 13 amino acids. The germline V and J ends were trimmed by 3 bases and 5 bases, with 11 bases remaining between them. CDR3 in DNA: TGTGCCAGCAGCTCGCTCCAGGGATATGGCTACACCTTC. Translation: CASSSLQGYGYTF.

This CDR3 reads CASSLWENEQYF. CDR3 coding DNA: TGTGCCAGCAGTTTGTGGGAGAACGAGCAGTACTTC. The gene calls are TRBV12-3 or TRBV12-4 and TRBJ2-1; D is perhaps TRBD2 (5 bases). The J call may not be correct, given that the DNA end is closer to TRBJ2-7. The CDR3 consists of 12 residues.

CDR3 nucleotide sequence: TGTGCCAGCAGCCAACTTCCTCGGGCGAACACTGAAGCTTTCTTT. This sequence encodes CASSQLPRANTEAFF. The chain employs TRBV3-1 and TRBJ1-1; D is uncertain. Between the trimmed V and J ends, which lost 2 bases and 1 base, there was a span of 11 bases. The CDR3 has 15 residues. CDR1 LGHDT and CDR2 YNNKEL come from the germline V gene (reference sequence). The full variable domain, rest sourced from reference TRBV3-1 and TRBJ1-1, is DTAVSQTPKYLVTQMGNDKSIKCEQNLGHDTMYWYKQDSKKFLKIMFSYNNKELIINETVPNRFSPKSPDKAHLNLHINSLELGDSAVYFCASSQLPRANTEAFFGQGTRLTVV.

This clonotype has only a few counts. This CDR3 is CASSLEGGILETQYF. Here the CDR3 DNA reads TGCGCCAGCAGCTTGGAAGGCGGGATTTTGGAGACCCAGTACTTC. This chain connects TRBV5-1 to TRBJ2-5; possible D gene TRBD2, 6 bases. V was cut by 0 bases and J by 5 bases, with 14 bases left in between. Germline V gene data show CDR1 as SGHRS and CDR2 as YFSETQ. CDR3 size: 15 residues.

This clonotype came up a few times. The chain carries TRBV4-1 and TRBJ2-7; TRBD1 matches at 9 bases. V was clipped by 4 bases and J by 1 base; unmatched bases: 5. This CDR3 contains 15 residues. The germline V gene has CDR1 MGHRA and CDR2 YSYEKL. The CDR3 here is CASSPRTGVSYEQYF. In nucleotides, the CDR3 is TGCGCCAGCAGCCCGAGGACAGGGGTTTCCTACGAGCAGTACTTC.

This clonotype was counted between two and nine times. The chain is built from TRBV28 and TRBJ1-6; D is possibly TRBD1 (5 bases). Trimming stripped 3 bases from V and 9 bases from J, with 12 bases between. This CDR3 region has 14 residues. CDR1 MDHEN and CDR2 SYDVKM come from the germline V gene. The CDR3 nucleotides are TGTGCCAGCAGTTTGGGCAGGGACGCTTCACCCCTCCACTTT. Its protein is CASSLGRDASPLHF.

The rearrangement joins TRBV21-1 to TRBJ1-6; the table's D call, TRBD1, has no DNA check behind it. TRBV21-1 is an annotated pseudogene. This CDR3 comprises 18 residues. CDR3 sequence (DNA): TGTGCCAGCAGCTCAAGTTACCGGGACAGTCAACAGGATTCACCCCTCCACTTT. This sequence encodes CASSSSYRDSQQDSPLHF.

Comment on this clonotype: One end of the junction fails to match germline, which may point to a read error. This chain links TRBV7-3 with TRBJ2-5; 7 nucleotides align to TRBD2. The J call may be in error: the DNA end matches TRBJ2-1 better. CDR1 is SGHTA, CDR2 FQGTGA, per germline. The CDR3 has 14 amino acids. The DNA for the CDR3 is TGTGCCAGCAGCTTGACTAGCTCCTGCAATGAGCAGTTCTTC. It is translated as CASSLTSSCNEQFF.

The chain couples TRBV9 to TRBJ2-5, with D perhaps TRBD2 (5 bases). V was clipped by 0 bases and J by 0 bases, with 6 bases between them. Per germline, CDR1 SGDLS and CDR2 YYNGEE. CDR3 size: 14 residues. Here the CDR3 DNA reads TGTGCCAGCAGCGTAGGAGCGGACCAAGAGACCCAGTACTTC. As protein: CASSVGADQETQYF.

The chain couples TRBV7-2 to TRBJ1-2, with 10 nucleotides matching TRBD1. The CDR3 has 15 residues. After removal of 2 bases from V and 5 bases from J, the junction contained 5 bases not matched to a gene. Germline V gene data show CDR1 as SGHTA and CDR2 as FQGNSA. The CDR3, as DNA: TGTGCCAGCAGCTTAAGACAGGGGGCTTTTTATGGCTACACCTTC. Its protein is CASSLRQGAFYGYTF.

Only a few counts were recorded for this clonotype. The rearrangement joins TRBV28 to TRBJ2-5, with D possibly TRBD1 on 7 matching bases. The J call is in doubt because the DNA end fits TRBJ2-7 better. The CDR3 has 15 amino acids. Germline V gene lookup returns CDR1 MDHEN and CDR2 SYDVKM. DNA of the CDR3: TGTGCCAGCACGTCACGCGGGACAGCATACTACGAGCAGTACTTC. Its protein is CASTSRGTAYYEQYF.

The V gene is TRBV10-3, the J gene TRBJ2-1, with 7 bases identical to TRBD2. Germline loops: CDR1 ENHRY, CDR2 SYGVKD. The V and J ends lost 5 bases and 15 bases, in that order; junction bases with no gene match: 22. The CDR3 runs to 16 residues. The CDR3 spells CAISPTGARTSTSWFF. Written as DNA, the CDR3 is TGTGCCATCAGTCCCACGGGAGCGCGAACATCGACTAGCTGGTTCTTC.

This clonotype was seen once. The chain recombines TRBV7-9 with TRBJ2-3; tentative D call: TRBD2 (5 bases). V lost 5 bases, J lost 1 base, and 10 bases lay in between. There are 14 residues in the CDR3. Germline values: CDR1 SEHNR, CDR2 FQNEAQ (reference sequence). The CDR3 here is CASSGLVGTDTQYF. The CDR3 DNA reads as TGTGCCAGCAGCGGACTGGTTGGCACAGATACGCAGTATTTT. The full variable domain, completed using reference TRBV7-9 and TRBJ2-3, is DTGVSQNPRHKITKRGQNVTFRCDPISEHNRLYWYRQTLGQGPEFLTYFQNEAQLEKSRLLSDRFSAERPKGSFSTLEIQRTEQGDSAMYLCASSGLVGTDTQYFGPGTRLTVL.

The rearrangement joins TRBV4-1 to TRBJ1-4; no reliable D call. The CDR3 has 15 residues. CDR1 is MGHRA and CDR2 is YSYEKL in the germline V gene. V was shortened by 2 bases and J by 4 bases, with 11 bases between the two germline ends. CDR3 in amino acids: CASSQLRGLNEKLFF. CDR3 sequence (DNA): TGCGCCAGCAGCCAACTACGGGGTCTTAATGAAAAACTGTTTTTT.

This clonotype was seen a handful of times. The rearrangement joins TRBV12-3 or TRBV12-4 to TRBJ2-1; maybe TRBD1 (6 bases). The J call may be incorrect, as the DNA end agrees better with TRBJ2-5. This CDR3 contains 13 residues. Here the CDR3 DNA reads TGTGCCAGCAGTTTTAACAGGGAAGAGACCCAGTACTTC. The encoded protein is CASSFNREETQYF.

At least ten counts were recorded for this clonotype. The rearrangement joins TRBV4-2 to TRBJ2-7, with 9 bases aligning to TRBD1. Looked up from germline, CDR1 is LGHNA and CDR2 is YNFKEQ. The V and J ends lost 1 base and 1 base, in that order; junction bases with no gene match: 5. The CDR3 runs to 16 residues. The CDR3, as DNA: TGTGCCAGCAGCCAAGGGGTGACAGGGGGGTCCTACGAGCAGTACTTC. Amino acids: CASSQGVTGGSYEQYF.

This chain uses TRBV5-5 with TRBJ2-5; 10 nucleotides line up with TRBD2. With V trimmed by 0 bases and J by 1 base, 6 bases remained unmatched. The CDR3 spans 17 residues. The germline V gene encodes CDR1 SGHKS and CDR2 YYEKEE (reference sequence). As DNA, the CDR3 is TGTGCCAGCAGCTTGGTAGGGTCTAGCGGGGGCCAAGAGACCCAGTACTTC. It codes for CASSLVGSSGGQETQYF. Combining the CDR3 with reference TRBV5-5 and TRBJ2-5 gives the whole variable domain DAGVTQSPTHLIKTRGQQVTLRCSPISGHKSVSWYQQVLGQGPQFIFQYYEKEERGRGNFPDRFSARQFPNYSSELNVNALLLGDSALYLCASSLVGSSGGQETQYFGPGTRLLVL.

This clonotype was seen a handful of times. This chain uses TRBV12-5 with TRBJ2-7; D gene unclear. The CDR3 contains 13 residues. Germline lookup yields CDR1 LGHNT and CDR2 FRNRAP. V was pared by 0 bases and J by 7 bases, with 10 bases between. DNA of the CDR3: TGTGCTAGTGGTTTGGTCCTGACGGGTGAGCAGTACTTC. Translation gives CASGLVLTGEQYF. Together with reference TRBV12-5 and TRBJ2-7, the CDR3 gives the full variable domain: DARVTQTPRHKVTEMGQEVTMRCQPILGHNTVFWYRQTMMQGLELLAYFRNRAPLDDSGMPKDRFSAEMPDATLATLKIQPSEPRDSAVYFCASGLVLTGEQYFGPGTRLTVT.

The chain employs TRBV6-1 and TRBJ1-6; D might be TRBD1 (6 bases). The CDR3 covers 14 residues. Trimming took off 4 bases at V and 9 bases at J, with 13 bases between the two ends. Germline CDR1 and CDR2: MNHNS and SASEGT. In DNA form, the CDR3 reads TGTGCCAGCAGTGTACCCGGGGGCGTTTCACCCCTCCACTTT. It specifies CASSVPGGVSPLHF.

V gene TRBV20-1 combines with J gene TRBJ2-6, with no clear D. Trimming removed 4 bases at V and 3 bases at J, with 16 bases between. From germline, CDR1 is DFQATT and CDR2 SNEGSKA (reference sequence). The CDR3 spans 16 residues. The CDR3: CSATSGSSGGANVLTF. DNA of the CDR3: TGCAGTGCTACTTCCGGGTCGTCTGGTGGGGCCAACGTCCTGACTTTC.

This clonotype was seen more than once but under ten times. For the CDR3, the DNA is TGCGCCAGCAGCCGAAGGACTAGCTTCGAAGAGACCCAGTACTTC. Amino acid sequence: CASSRRTSFEETQYF. This sequence joins TRBV4-3 and TRBJ2-5, with TRBD2 identical over 8 bases. The CDR3 totals 15 residues. Germline V CDR1 and CDR2: LGHNA, YSLEER. The V and J ends lost 4 bases and 3 bases, in that order; junction bases with no gene match: 7.

This clonotype was recorded a few times. The J gene is TRBJ2-4, the V gene TRBV2; no firm D call. The CDR3 has 13 amino acids. The V end was cut by 5 bases, the J end by 2 bases, with 7 bases between. Germline CDR1 SNHLY, CDR2 FYNNEI. The CDR3 sequence: CASSPPPKNIQYF. DNA of the CDR3: TGTGCCAGCAGTCCACCTCCCAAAAACATTCAGTACTTC.

The CDR3 DNA sequence: TGTGCCAGCAGCTTTTCACAGGGGGCTGGAGTAGCTTTCTTT. It yields the protein CASSFSQGAGVAFF. The V and J genes are TRBV7-3 and TRBJ1-1, with 9 bases matching TRBD1. CDR1 SGHTA and CDR2 FQGTGA come from the germline V gene. Trimming took 3 bases from V and 10 from J; bases not matched to a gene: 9. The CDR3 spans 14 residues.

The table lists this clonotype with a few counts. The CDR3 region is CASSFATSPDTQYF. The CDR3 bases are TGTGCCAGCAGTTTTGCCACTTCTCCAGATACGCAGTATTTT. The rearrangement joins TRBV7-2 to TRBJ2-3; D gene ambiguous. Germline CDR1 is SGHTA and CDR2 is FQGNSA. V gave up 6 bases and J gave up 4 bases, with 14 bases separating them. The length of the CDR3 is 14 residues.

The table lists this clonotype with a few counts. The chain has TRBV7-9 and TRBJ2-5, with D perhaps matching TRBD1 (5 bases). Germline V lookup: CDR1 SEHNR, CDR2 FQNEAQ (reference sequence). The CDR3 consists of 15 residues. V lost 5 bases, J lost 5 bases, and 18 bases lay in between. The CDR3 nucleotides read TGTGCCAGCAGCCCCCATAGGGTAGGGGCGGAGACCCAGTACTTC. Translation gives CASSPHRVGAETQYF.

This clonotype was counted between two and nine times. This rearrangement joins TRBV24-1 to TRBJ1-1; no reliable D call. Trimming pared 2 bases from V and 4 bases from J, leaving 7 bases between. Germline lookup yields CDR1 KGHDR and CDR2 SFDVKD. CDR3 length: 13 residues. The CDR3 protein is CATSDSGVTEAFF. The CDR3 DNA is TGTGCCACCAGTGATTCGGGAGTCACTGAAGCTTTCTTT.